This T cell receptor beta chain was profiled in a study of lymphopenia after photon versus proton radiotherapy. Study-wide results and limits: Oligoclonal CD8+ Temra expansion after nadir drove photon patients' diversity drop. Authors raise, but do not show, better survival with proton therapy. Larger post-nadir TCR diversity loss correlated inversely with survival in deceased patients. Photon-treated patients lost naive T cells and TCR diversity; proton-treated stayed stable.

Trimming stripped 4 bases from V and 9 bases from J, with 14 bases between. Looked up from germline, CDR1 is SGHNT and CDR2 is YYREEE (reference sequence). The CDR3 is made up of 14 amino acids. About this clone: Antigen: not known.

Sequencing used immunoSEQ multiplex PCR; TCRdb keeps in-frame clones, though not all of them. The table has 18,000 or so clones, about nine tenths seen once; the top ten hold over 8%. Sequenced here: peripheral blood, sampled from a patient treated with proton-based radiotherapy. V gene TRBV5-4 combines with J gene TRBJ2-6; maybe TRBD2 (5 bases). This TCR was sampled from a man between 65 and 85 years old with pancreatic cancer. CDR3 loop: CASSQEFRDNVLTF. CDR3 DNA: TGTGCCAGCAGCCAGGAGTTCCGGGACAACGTCCTGACTTTC.